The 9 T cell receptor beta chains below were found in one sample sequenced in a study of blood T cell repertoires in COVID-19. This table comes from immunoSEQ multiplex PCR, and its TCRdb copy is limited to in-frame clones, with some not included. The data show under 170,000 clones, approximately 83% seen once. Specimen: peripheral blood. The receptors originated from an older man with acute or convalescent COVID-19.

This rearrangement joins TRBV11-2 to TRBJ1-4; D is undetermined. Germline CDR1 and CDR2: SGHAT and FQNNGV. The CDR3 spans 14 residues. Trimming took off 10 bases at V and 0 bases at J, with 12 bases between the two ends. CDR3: CATGRMATNEKLFF. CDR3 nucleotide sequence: TGTGCCACGGGGAGGATGGCAACTAATGAAAAACTGTTTTTT.

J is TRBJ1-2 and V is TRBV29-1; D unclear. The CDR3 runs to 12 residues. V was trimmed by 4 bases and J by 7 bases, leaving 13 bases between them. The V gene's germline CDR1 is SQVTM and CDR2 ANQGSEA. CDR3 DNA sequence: TGCAGCGTTGTACGGGGTGACGGTGGCTACACCTTC. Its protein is CSVVRGDGGYTF. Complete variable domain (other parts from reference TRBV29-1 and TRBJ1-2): SAVISQKPSRDICQRGTSLTIQCQVDSQVTMMFWYRQQPGQSLTLIATANQGSEATYESGFVIDKFPISRPNLTFSTLTVSNMSPEDSSIYLCSVVRGDGGYTFGSGTRLTVV.

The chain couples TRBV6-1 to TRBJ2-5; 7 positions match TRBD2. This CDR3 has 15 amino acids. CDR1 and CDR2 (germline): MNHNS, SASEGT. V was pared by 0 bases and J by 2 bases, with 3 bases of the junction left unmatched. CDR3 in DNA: TGTGCCAGCAGTGAAGCGAGGACTAGACAAGAGACCCAGTACTTC. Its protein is CASSEARTRQETQYF.

The CDR3 protein is CASRAVIGGKDEAFF. The CDR3 nucleotides read TGTGCCAGCAGGGCCGTTATCGGGGGGAAAGATGAAGCTTTCTTT. The gene calls are TRBV6-5 and TRBJ1-1; the D gene is possibly TRBD1 (5 bases). Per the germline V gene, CDR1 is MNHEY and CDR2 is SVGAGI. This CDR3 is 15 amino acids long. The V end lost 6 bases, the J end lost 7 bases, and 21 bases lay between the germline ends.

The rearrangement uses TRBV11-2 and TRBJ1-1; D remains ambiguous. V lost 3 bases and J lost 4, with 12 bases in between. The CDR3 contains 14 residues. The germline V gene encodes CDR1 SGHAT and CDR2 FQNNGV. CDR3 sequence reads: CASSFSDGGTEAFF. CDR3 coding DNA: TGTGCCAGCAGCTTCTCAGATGGCGGCACTGAAGCTTTCTTT.

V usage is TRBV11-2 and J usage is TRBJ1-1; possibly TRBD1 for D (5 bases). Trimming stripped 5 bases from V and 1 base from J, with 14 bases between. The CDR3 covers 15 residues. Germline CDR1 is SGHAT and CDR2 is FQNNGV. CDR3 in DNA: TGTGCCAGCAGCCGACGACAGTCGGAGAACACTGAAGCTTTCTTT. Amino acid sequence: CASSRRQSENTEAFF.

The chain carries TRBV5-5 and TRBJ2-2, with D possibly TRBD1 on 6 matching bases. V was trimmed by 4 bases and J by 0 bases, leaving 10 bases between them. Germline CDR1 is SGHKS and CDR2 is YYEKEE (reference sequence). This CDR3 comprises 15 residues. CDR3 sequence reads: CASSQGQANTGELFF. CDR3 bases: TGTGCCAGCAGCCAGGGACAAGCGAACACCGGGGAGCTGTTTTTT.

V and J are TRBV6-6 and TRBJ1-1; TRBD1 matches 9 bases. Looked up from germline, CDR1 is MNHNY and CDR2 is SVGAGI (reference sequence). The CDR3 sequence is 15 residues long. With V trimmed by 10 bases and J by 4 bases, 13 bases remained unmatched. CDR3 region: CAISRTGEVGTEAFF. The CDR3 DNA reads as TGTGCCATTTCAAGGACAGGGGAGGTAGGCACTGAAGCTTTCTTT.

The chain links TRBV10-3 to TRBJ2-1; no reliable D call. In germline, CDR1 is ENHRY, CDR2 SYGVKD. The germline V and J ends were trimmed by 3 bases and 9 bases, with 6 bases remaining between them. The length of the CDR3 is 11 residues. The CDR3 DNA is TGTGCCATCAGTGACCAGGCTGAGCAGTTCTTC. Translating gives CAISDQAEQFF.